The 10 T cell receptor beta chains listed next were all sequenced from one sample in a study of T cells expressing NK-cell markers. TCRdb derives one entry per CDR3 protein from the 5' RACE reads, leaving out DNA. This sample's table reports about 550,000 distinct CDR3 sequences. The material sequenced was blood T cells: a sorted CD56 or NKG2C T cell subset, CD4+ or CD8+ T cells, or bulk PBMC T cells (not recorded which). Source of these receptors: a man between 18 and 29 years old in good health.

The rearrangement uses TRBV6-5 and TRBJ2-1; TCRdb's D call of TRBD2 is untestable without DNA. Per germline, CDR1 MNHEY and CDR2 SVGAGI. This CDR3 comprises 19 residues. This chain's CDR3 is CASGGLAGTTHRLWVPEFF.

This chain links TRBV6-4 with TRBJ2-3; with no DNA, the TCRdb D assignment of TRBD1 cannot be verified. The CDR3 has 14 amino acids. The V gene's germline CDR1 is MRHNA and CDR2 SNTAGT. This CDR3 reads CASLNHTCGGTQYF.

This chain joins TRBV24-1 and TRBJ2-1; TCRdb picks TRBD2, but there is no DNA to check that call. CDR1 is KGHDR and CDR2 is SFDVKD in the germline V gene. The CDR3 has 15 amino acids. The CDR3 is CATSDFGLAGAGQFF.

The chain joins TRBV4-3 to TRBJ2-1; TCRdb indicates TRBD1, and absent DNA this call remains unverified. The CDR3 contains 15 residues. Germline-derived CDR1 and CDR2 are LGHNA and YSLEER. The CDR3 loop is CASGVGGRSYNEQFF.

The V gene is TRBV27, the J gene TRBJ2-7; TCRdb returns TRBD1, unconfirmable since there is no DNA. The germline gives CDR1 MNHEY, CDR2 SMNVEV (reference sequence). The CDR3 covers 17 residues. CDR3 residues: CASSLGNTGDYSYEQYF.

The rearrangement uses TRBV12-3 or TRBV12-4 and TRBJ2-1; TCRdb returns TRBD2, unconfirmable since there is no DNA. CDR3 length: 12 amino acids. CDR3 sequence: CASSSNSGSQFF.

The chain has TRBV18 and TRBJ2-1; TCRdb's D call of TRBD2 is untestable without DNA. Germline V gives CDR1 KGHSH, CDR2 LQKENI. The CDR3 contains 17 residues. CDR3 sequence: CASSPPFSGRSYNEQFF. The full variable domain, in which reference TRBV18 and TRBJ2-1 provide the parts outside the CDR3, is NAGVMQNPRHLVRRRGQEARLRCSPMKGHSHVYWYRQLPEEGLKFMVYLQKENIIDESGMPKERFSAEFPKEGPSILRIQQVVRGDSAAYFCASSPPFSGRSYNEQFFGPGTRLTVL.

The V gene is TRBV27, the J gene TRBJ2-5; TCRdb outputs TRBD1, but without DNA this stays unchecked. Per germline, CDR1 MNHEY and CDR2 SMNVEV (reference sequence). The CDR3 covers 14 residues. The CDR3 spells CASSLDLRRGTQYF.

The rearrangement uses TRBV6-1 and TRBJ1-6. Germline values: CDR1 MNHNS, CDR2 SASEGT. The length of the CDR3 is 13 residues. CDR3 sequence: CASRGRGNSPLHF.

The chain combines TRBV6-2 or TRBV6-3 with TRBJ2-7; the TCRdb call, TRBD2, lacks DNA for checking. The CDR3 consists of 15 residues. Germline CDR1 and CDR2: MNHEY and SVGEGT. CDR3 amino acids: CASSITSGSSYEQYF.